This T cell receptor (beta chain) was captured by sequencing in a study of cytomegalovirus exposure and HLA in healthy donors. CDR1 and CDR2 (germline): SGDLS, YYNGEE. Trimming pared 3 bases from V and 4 bases from J, leaving 5 bases between. The CDR3 sequence is 12 residues long. Primers included in the PCR were 60 Vbeta and 13 Jbeta primers. Generated by immunoSEQ multiplex PCR, the TCRdb table keeps only in-frame clones and is missing some. The sample contains roughly 100,000 clones, just under 80% of which appear only once. Sample: PBMCs. The clonotype was recovered from a male donor in good health and CMV-seronegative. V gene TRBV9 combines with J gene TRBJ1-5; D ambiguous. CDR3 region: CASSGGNQPQHF. The CDR3 coding sequence is TGTGCCAGCAGCGGAGGTAATCAGCCCCAGCATTTT.